This TCR beta chain was captured in a study of vaccination effects on CD4 cells after COVID-19. The protocol was immunoSEQ multiplex PCR, while the TCRdb copy is restricted to in-frame clones and leaves out a portion. The sample holds some 22,000 clones, 60% to 80% seen once. Expansion with viral peptide pools was applied to antigen-specific CD4+ T cells by the ViraFEST assay prior to sequencing. With about 9 days of culture completed, CD4+ T cells were isolated. PCR-confirmed SARS-CoV-2 infection occurred in the person between March and December 2020. In this sample, this clone turned up a few times. Antigen specificity is unknown. The V gene lost 4 bases and the J gene lost 0 bases, with 10 bases spanning the gap. CDR3 length equals 14 residues. Germline values: CDR1 SNHLY, CDR2 FYNNEI.

The sequences come from CD4+ T cells from PBMCs cultured with SARS-CoV-2 spike peptides, collected before COVID-19 vaccination. The chain uses TRBV2 and TRBJ2-7; D not resolved. The sequence derives from a human donor who had a prior SARS-CoV-2 infection. The DNA of the CDR3 is TGTGCCAGCAGTGTGGAGCGTACCTCCTACGAGCAGTACTTC. It is translated as CASSVERTSYEQYF.